This TCR beta chain was retrieved from a study of T-cell reconstitution after alpha-beta-depleted transplantation in children. CDR1 is DFQATT, CDR2 SNEGSKA, per germline (reference sequence). Trimming removed 5 bases from V and 0 bases from J; junction bases left unmatched: 7. The CDR3 is 14 amino acids. The TCRbeta library was prepared with unique molecular identifiers. In TCRdb, the PCR reads were re-called with MiXCR into one record per CDR3 protein. This table has roughly 340,000 distinct CDR3 sequences, 16% appearing once. The chain joins TRBV20-1 to TRBJ2-7; 7 bases fit TRBD1. The receptor's source is a male patient aged 2-15 years who had a stem cell transplant for acute lymphoblastic leukemia, so the T cells may come from the graft donor. The sequenced sample was PBMCs, mostly from graft donor cells, obtained 360 days after TCRalphabeta/CD19-depleted stem cell transplant. The CDR3 bases are TGCAGTGCTCCGGACAGGCGCAGCTCCTACGAGCAGTACTTC. It specifies CSAPDRRSSYEQYF.